A single sample gave rise to the 15 T cell receptor beta chains below, sequenced in a study of blood T cell repertoires in COVID-19. Clones were sequenced by immunoSEQ multiplex PCR, and TCRdb holds only the in-frame ones, with some missing. There are around 200,000 clones in the sample; around 79% occur only once, and roughly 5.6% lies in the top ten. The sample taken for sequencing was peripheral blood. Receptors were obtained from a woman aged 35 to 49 with COVID-19, enrolled during active disease.

J is TRBJ1-1 and V is TRBV2; no clear D. Trimming took off 6 bases at V and 8 bases at J, with 10 bases between the two ends. This CDR3 has 11 amino acids. CDR1 and CDR2 (germline): SNHLY, FYNNEI. CDR3 in amino acids: CASSPVLEAFF. CDR3 DNA sequence: TGTGCCAGCAGCCCCGTCTTAGAAGCTTTCTTT. The complete variable domain, with remaining parts taken from reference TRBV2 and TRBJ1-1, reads EPEVTQTPSHQVTQMGQEVILRCVPISNHLYFYWYRQILGQKVEFLVSFYNNEISEKSEIFDDQFSVERPDGSNFTLKIRSTKLEDSAMYFCASSPVLEAFFGQGTRLTVV.

In its sample, this clone was seen a few times. The chain combines TRBV24-1 with TRBJ2-3; TRBD2 aligns across 11 bases. V lost 4 bases and J lost 8; bases outside the gene matches: 4. CDR3 size: 14 residues. Germline values: CDR1 KGHDR, CDR2 SFDVKD. CDR3 DNA: TGTGCCACCAGTGAGGGGACTAGCGGTGGTACGCAGTATTTT. It yields the protein CATSEGTSGGTQYF.

This chain connects TRBV6-6 to TRBJ2-7, with TRBD1 identical over 7 bases. V lost 6 bases and J lost 1; bases outside the gene matches: 12. There are 16 residues in the CDR3. CDR1 is MNHNY, CDR2 SVGAGI, per germline (reference sequence). The CDR3 nucleotides read TGTGCCAGCAGGTCTCCCGGGACAGCAGATTCCTACGAGCAGTACTTC. Its translation: CASRSPGTADSYEQYF.

The chain couples TRBV6-5 to TRBJ1-3; TRBD1 might be the D (5 bases). CDR3 length: 14 amino acids. Germline values: CDR1 MNHEY, CDR2 SVGAGI. Trimming left V 4 bases short and J 2 bases short, with 9 bases between. CDR3 DNA sequence: TGTGCCAGCAGTTCCCCGACAGCTGGAAACACCATATATTTT. Its translation is CASSSPTAGNTIYF.

The rearrangement links TRBV5-1 to TRBJ1-2; D is unresolved. The CDR3 is 14 residues long. Germline CDR1 SGHRS, CDR2 YFSETQ. V was clipped by 0 bases and J by 6 bases, with 12 bases between them. The DNA for the CDR3 is TGCGCCAGCAGCTTGGCCGGGAACCGGGATGGCTACACCTTC. Its protein product is CASSLAGNRDGYTF.

This chain connects TRBV27 to TRBJ1-6; D call uncertain. Germline V gene sequence: CDR1 MNHEY, CDR2 SMNVEV (reference sequence). The CDR3 is 14 amino acids. Trimming shortened V by 2 bases and J by 9 bases, and 11 bases separated the two germline ends. CDR3 region: CASSLRPPFSPLHF. The DNA of the CDR3 is TGTGCCAGCAGTTTACGTCCCCCGTTTTCACCCCTCCACTTT.

This chain joins TRBV5-1 and TRBJ2-7; 9 nucleotides align to TRBD1. This CDR3 contains 15 residues. From germline, CDR1 is SGHRS and CDR2 YFSETQ. J was trimmed by 4 bases and V by 0 bases; bases with no gene match: 5. This CDR3 is CASSLAPGQGYEQYF. For the CDR3, the DNA is TGCGCCAGCAGCTTGGCACCGGGACAGGGATACGAGCAGTACTTC.

This rearrangement joins TRBV5-1 to TRBJ1-4, with 8 positions matching TRBD1. The length of the CDR3 is 14 residues. Trimming removed 3 bases from V and 7 bases from J; junction bases left unmatched: 5. The germline V gene encodes CDR1 SGHRS and CDR2 YFSETQ. CDR3 in DNA: TGCGCCAGCAGCTCTGGGACAGGAGGTGAAAAACTGTTTTTT. Protein product: CASSSGTGGEKLFF.

The V and J genes are TRBV2 and TRBJ2-2; TRBD1 matches at 9 bases. V was pared by 9 bases and J by 7 bases, with 3 bases of the junction left unmatched. The CDR3 covers 12 residues. Germline CDR1 and CDR2: SNHLY and FYNNEI. CDR3 sequence: CARGQGGGELFF. The DNA for the CDR3 is TGTGCCAGGGGACAGGGCGGCGGGGAGCTGTTTTTT.

This sequence joins TRBV6-2 or TRBV6-3 and TRBJ2-3; 11 bases align to TRBD2. This CDR3 spans 16 amino acids. The germline V gene has CDR1 MNHEY and CDR2 SVGEGT. The junction had 11 bases not matched to a gene; V was cut back by 6 bases and J by 6 bases. DNA for the CDR3: TGTGCCAGCAGCCCCGGGACTAGCGGATCTTCGGATACGCAGTATTTT. This translates into CASSPGTSGSSDTQYF.

The J gene is TRBJ2-3, the V gene TRBV6-4, with 9 bases matching TRBD1. Germline assignment: CDR1 MRHNA and CDR2 SNTAGT. V lost 5 bases, J lost 0 bases, and 6 bases stayed unmatched. The CDR3 has 16 amino acids. DNA for the CDR3: TGTGCCAGCAGTTGGACAGGGGACGTAAGCACAGATACGCAGTATTTT. Protein product: CASSWTGDVSTDTQYF.

On this clone: Because it lacks the conserved phenylalanine or tryptophan at the end, this CDR3 is likely a read error. Because the CDR3's place on the DNA is in doubt, the DNA is left out and the CDR3 is given as listed by TCRdb. The chain employs TRBV7-9 and TRBJ1-3. In germline, CDR1 is SEHNR, CDR2 FQNEAQ (reference sequence). The CDR3 length equals 11 residues, ends included. The CDR3 protein is CASSVAGAADY.

This clone showed up just a few times. V is TRBV10-1 and J is TRBJ1-2; D unclear. Germline V lookup: CDR1 WNHNN, CDR2 SYGVQD (reference sequence). Trimming left V 3 bases short and J 7 bases short, with 18 bases between. The CDR3 is 15 amino acids. The DNA of the CDR3 is TGCGCCAGCAGTGACCTGGCGGGGAGTGTGGCTGGCTACACCTTC. It yields the protein CASSDLAGSVAGYTF.

The chain has TRBV18 and TRBJ2-5, with TRBD2 matching over 8 bases. The CDR3 contains 14 residues. The germline CDR1 and CDR2 sequences are KGHSH and LQKENI. Trimming took 6 bases from V and 5 from J; bases not matched to a gene: 8. In DNA, the CDR3 is TGTGCCAGCTCGCTTAGACTAGCGACGGAGACCCAGTACTTC. Amino acid sequence: CASSLRLATETQYF.

This chain links TRBV9 with TRBJ1-5; 9 nucleotides match TRBD1. Trimming took 3 bases from V and 3 from J; bases not matched to a gene: 4. The CDR3 has 15 amino acids. In germline, CDR1 is SGDLS, CDR2 YYNGEE. The CDR3 DNA sequence: TGTGCCAGCAGCGCCGGACAGGGGACCAATCAGCCCCAGCATTTT. Amino acids: CASSAGQGTNQPQHF. Combining the CDR3 with reference TRBV9 and TRBJ1-5 gives the whole variable domain DSGVTQTPKHLITATGQRVTLRCSPRSGDLSVYWYQQSLDQGLQFLIQYYNGEERAKGNILERFSAQQFPDLHSELNLSSLELGDSALYFCASSAGQGTNQPQHFGDGTRLSIL.